These 10 T cell receptor beta chains share one sample of origin, sequenced in a study of OX40 agonist ivuxolimab in advanced cancers. Profiled with immunoSEQ multiplex PCR; TCRdb holds only in-frame clones, not every one. The data contain tens of thousands of clones, approximately 91% of them seen just once; the ten biggest clones take up about 0.76%. This specimen consisted of CD4+ or CD8+ T cells sorted from blood, obtained in a trial of the OX40 agonist ivuxolimab. These receptors were taken from an adult with an advanced solid tumor such as melanoma, head and neck, liver or kidney cancer.

J is TRBJ2-4 and V is TRBV5-6, with 8 bases aligning to TRBD2. Per germline, CDR1 SGHDT and CDR2 YYEEEE. The CDR3 runs to 18 residues. The V segment lost 3 bases and the J segment 0 bases; nucleotides outside the gene matches: 11. CDR3 sequence: CASSWGLAGSLAKNIQYF. In DNA form, the CDR3 reads TGTGCCAGCAGCTGGGGGTTAGCGGGGAGTCTAGCCAAAAACATTCAGTACTTC.

The chain employs TRBV21-1 and TRBJ2-7; the DNA was not used to check the table's D call, TRBD2. TRBV21-1 has pseudogene status. CDR3 size: 14 residues. The CDR3, as DNA: TGTGCCAGCAGCAAAGAGGGACTACTCTACGAGCAGTACTTC. Its translation is CASSKEGLLYEQYF.

The V gene is TRBV6-6, the J gene TRBJ1-4; possible D gene TRBD1, 5 bases. Germline loops: CDR1 MNHNY, CDR2 SVGAGI (reference sequence). This CDR3 region has 14 residues. V lost 5 bases, J lost 7 bases, and 14 bases lay in between. DNA of the CDR3: TGTGCCAGCAGTCCGGGACGGTGGAGTGAAAAACTGTTTTTT. It translates to CASSPGRWSEKLFF.

The genes are TRBV6-1 and TRBJ2-5, with D unclear. V lost 6 bases to trimming and J lost 3 bases, with 5 bases between them. This CDR3 comprises 11 residues. Germline V gene lookup returns CDR1 MNHNS and CDR2 SASEGT. CDR3 amino acids: CASSPKETQYF. The CDR3 region has the DNA TGTGCCAGCAGCCCCAAAGAGACCCAGTACTTC.

This chain connects TRBV6-6 to TRBJ1-1; D not certain. Germline CDR1 and CDR2: MNHNY and SVGAGI (reference sequence). Trimming took off 6 bases at V and 0 bases at J, with 8 bases between the two ends. This CDR3 has 13 residues. The CDR3 coding sequence is TGTGCCAGCAGGATGGGAATGAACACTGAAGCTTTCTTT. It yields the protein CASRMGMNTEAFF.

The chain combines TRBV18 with TRBJ2-5, with 10 bases matching TRBD2. The V gene's germline CDR1 is KGHSH and CDR2 LQKENI. Trimming took 5 bases from V and 2 from J; bases not matched to a gene: 5. The length of the CDR3 is 15 residues. CDR3 coding DNA: TGTGCCAGCTCAACAAGCGGGGGGGGACAAGAGACCCAGTACTTC. It specifies CASSTSGGGQETQYF.

In DNA, the CDR3 is TGTGCCAGCAGCCCTGGACAGTTTTATAATTCACCCCTCCACTTT. It is translated as CASSPGQFYNSPLHF. The chain uses TRBV28 and TRBJ1-6, with D maybe TRBD1 (6 bases). V shed 6 bases and J shed 4 bases, with 13 bases lying between them. CDR1 and CDR2 (germline): MDHEN, SYDVKM. The CDR3 sequence is 15 residues long.

The chain is built from TRBV5-5 and TRBJ1-5; possibly TRBD1 for D (6 bases). The CDR3 runs to 15 residues. The V end was cut by 4 bases, the J end by 7 bases, with 18 bases between. Germline-derived CDR1 and CDR2 are SGHKS and YYEKEE (reference sequence). CDR3 loop: CASSPGVGGGQPQHF. CDR3 coding DNA: TGTGCCAGCAGCCCTGGCGTCGGGGGCGGGCAGCCCCAGCATTTT.

The J gene is TRBJ1-1, the V gene TRBV10-3; D remains ambiguous. V was pared by 3 bases and J by 0 bases, with 8 bases between. The CDR3 consists of 14 residues. Germline V gene sequence: CDR1 ENHRY, CDR2 SYGVKD. The DNA for the CDR3 is TGTGCCATCAGTGAAGCCGGAATGAACACTGAAGCTTTCTTT. This codes for CAISEAGMNTEAFF.

This chain uses TRBV10-2 with TRBJ2-1, with a possible D match to TRBD1 (6 bases). The CDR3 sequence is 14 residues long. V was trimmed by 9 bases and J by 7 bases, leaving 19 bases between them. Germline CDR1 and CDR2: WSHSY and SAAADI. In DNA, the CDR3 is TGCGCCAGTGAGGCCGGGACAAAGATGAATGAGCAGTTCTTC. Amino acids: CASEAGTKMNEQFF.